This TCR beta chain was captured by sequencing in a study of T-cell memory formation after mild COVID-19. Notes on the study in general: Clones shrinking from day 15 to 85 showed even CD4/CD8 mixes; later expanders tilted CD4+.

As regards this clonotype: Its antigen remains unidentified.

Trimming took off 4 bases at V and 5 bases at J, with 16 bases between the two ends. The CDR3 covers 15 residues. The germline V gene encodes CDR1 LGHNA and CDR2 YSLEER. Amplification by 5'RACE using constant-segment primers produced TCR alpha and TCR beta cDNA libraries that carried sample barcodes and UMIs. TCRdb called the 5' RACE reads again in MiXCR, with one record for every CDR3 protein. The sample consists of 200,000 to 250,000 distinct CDR3 sequences, roughly 17% of them appearing once. The receptor's source is a man younger than 30 who had mild COVID-19 (a few samples of this study predate the infection). Cell type and time point are not known. This rearrangement joins TRBV4-3 to TRBJ2-3; D possibly corresponds to TRBD2 (5 bases). The sequencing sample was made of PBMCs or a T cell subset sorted from them (not recorded which). CDR3 DNA sequence: TGCGCCAGCAGCCCAGGCGCGGGTATCGGAGATACGCAGTATTTT. Its protein product is CASSPGAGIGDTQYF.